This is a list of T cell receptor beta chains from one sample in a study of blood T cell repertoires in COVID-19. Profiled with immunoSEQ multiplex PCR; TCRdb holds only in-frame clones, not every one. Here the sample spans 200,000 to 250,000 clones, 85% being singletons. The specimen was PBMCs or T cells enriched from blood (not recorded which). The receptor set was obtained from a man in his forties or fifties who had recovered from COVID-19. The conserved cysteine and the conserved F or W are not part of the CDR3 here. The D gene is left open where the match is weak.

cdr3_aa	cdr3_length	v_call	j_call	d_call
ASRIENQPQH	10	TRBV12-3/TRBV12-4	TRBJ1-5	-
ASSLGTGGDQPQH	13	TRBV7-6	TRBJ1-5	TRBD1
ASSKPQGEGEQY	12	TRBV7-9	TRBJ2-7	TRBD1
ASTIGRGSATQY	12	TRBV11-3	TRBJ2-3	TRBD2
ASSLRQGNSPLH	12	TRBV5-6	TRBJ1-6	-
ASSQSGTSGRLGAETQY	17	TRBV9	TRBJ2-5	TRBD2
ASSRELNQPQH	11	TRBV28	TRBJ1-5	-
ASSYRTGAAYEQY	13	TRBV6-5	TRBJ2-7	TRBD1
ASSLVGAETQY	11	TRBV7-2	TRBJ2-5	-
ASSLLLAGGGHEQF	14	TRBV7-2	TRBJ2-1	TRBD2
ASRPGTGRAE	10	TRBV28	TRBJ1-2	TRBD1
ASSIGWLAGGTNEQF	15	TRBV19	TRBJ2-1	TRBD2
ASSVGLAGNTGELF	14	TRBV7-2	TRBJ2-2	TRBD2
ASKAGFGGELF	11	TRBV6-5	TRBJ2-2	-
ASSFRGHYYGYT	12	TRBV7-9	TRBJ1-2	-
ASSPEELAGRQQY	13	TRBV11-1	TRBJ2-7	TRBD2
ASSHPPGTSGVYTGELF	17	TRBV7-9	TRBJ2-2	TRBD2